Shown below are 9 T cell receptor beta chains from a single sample sequenced in a study of blood T cell repertoires in COVID-19. TCRdb's table, derived via immunoSEQ multiplex PCR, lists solely in-frame clones and lacks some. The data show some 64,000 clones, 72% seen once. Sample: peripheral blood. The receptors here all came from a woman aged 65 to 85 with COVID-19, enrolled during active disease.

This clone was counted ten times or more. The chain combines TRBV11-3 with TRBJ2-5, with TRBD2 identical over 13 bases. The CDR3 is 14 residues long. V was clipped by 5 bases and J by 13 bases; unmatched bases: 10. Germline loops: CDR1 SGHNT, CDR2 YENEEA. The CDR3 sequence is CASSEGLAGPGGYF. In DNA form, the CDR3 reads TGTGCCAGCAGCGAGGGACTAGCGGGACCTGGGGGGTACTTC.

V and J are TRBV14 and TRBJ2-3, with D perhaps matching TRBD1 (6 bases). Germline loops: CDR1 SGHDN, CDR2 FVKESK. The CDR3 covers 14 residues. V was shortened by 4 bases and J by 6 bases, with 14 bases between the two germline ends. CDR3 amino acids: CASSLWQGRDTQYF. In DNA form, the CDR3 reads TGTGCCAGCAGCCTTTGGCAGGGGCGCGATACGCAGTATTTT. Full variable domain (outside the CDR3, taken from reference TRBV14 and TRBJ2-3): EAGVTQFPSHSVIEKGQTVTLRCDPISGHDNLYWYRRVMGKEIKFLLHFVKESKQDESGMPNNRFLAERTGGTYSTLKVQPAELEDSGVYFCASSLWQGRDTQYFGPGTRLTVL.

This sequence joins TRBV4-2 and TRBJ2-6; 7 nucleotides line up with TRBD2. CDR1 and CDR2 (germline): LGHNA, YNFKEQ. The ends lost 1 base at V and 4 bases at J; junction bases unmatched: 4. The CDR3 runs to 16 residues. The CDR3 region has the DNA TGTGCCAGCAGCCAAGTTGGGGGGGACGGGGCCAACGTCCTGACTTTC. As protein: CASSQVGGDGANVLTF.

The chain is built from TRBV7-9 and TRBJ1-6; perhaps TRBD1 as D (5 bases). This CDR3 spans 15 amino acids. Germline V CDR1 and CDR2: SEHNR, FQNEAQ (reference sequence). V gave up 6 bases and J gave up 5 bases, with 14 bases separating them. The DNA of the CDR3 is TGTGCCAGCAGGGGCGGGGCAGCAAATAATTCACCCCTCCACTTT. Encoded protein: CASRGGAANNSPLHF.

The chain links TRBV5-4 to TRBJ2-7, with a tentative D call TRBD1 (6 bases). Looked up from germline, CDR1 is SGHNT and CDR2 is YYREEE (reference sequence). Trimming cost V 0 bases and J 3 bases, with 10 bases left between them. This CDR3 is built from 14 residues. The CDR3 sequence: CASSLEQGHYEQYF. The CDR3 nucleotides are TGTGCCAGCAGCTTGGAACAGGGCCACTACGAGCAGTACTTC.

The V call is TRBV3-1 (or the pseudogene TRBV3-2), the J call TRBJ1-4; D not certain. The CDR3 runs 13 residues. Trimming stripped 4 bases from V and 8 bases from J, with 11 bases between. Germline CDR1 and CDR2: LGHDT and YNNKEL (reference sequence). The CDR3 sequence is CASSRMEAEKLFF. The CDR3 DNA is TGTGCCAGCAGCCGAATGGAAGCGGAAAAACTGTTTTTT.

V usage is TRBV6-5 and J usage is TRBJ2-7, with a weak D call TRBD2 (6 bases). With 8 bases removed from V and 0 bases from J, the gap between germline ends came to 14 bases. This CDR3 region has 14 residues. CDR1 and CDR2 from the germline V gene are MNHEY and SVGAGI. CDR3 protein: CASSLGGSSYEQYF. The DNA for the CDR3 is TGTGCCAGCTCCCTGGGGGGATCCTCCTACGAGCAGTACTTC.

V gene TRBV6-4 combines with J gene TRBJ2-2, with TRBD1 matching over 8 bases. V was clipped by 4 bases and J by 6 bases; unmatched bases: 4. The CDR3 has 14 residues. Germline CDR1 is MRHNA and CDR2 is SNTAGT. The CDR3 spells CASSVDRGSGELFF. For the CDR3, the DNA is TGTGCCAGCAGTGTCGACAGGGGTTCCGGGGAGCTGTTTTTT.

This clone has more than one count but fewer than ten. The rearrangement links TRBV5-6 to TRBJ2-7; 7 nucleotides match TRBD1. Germline lookup yields CDR1 SGHDT and CDR2 YYEEEE. This CDR3 spans 15 amino acids. The J segment lost 0 bases and the V segment lost 4 bases, leaving 7 bases of the junction unmatched. This CDR3 is CASSPGQPHSYEQYF. The CDR3 DNA reads TGTGCCAGCAGCCCGGGACAGCCACACTCCTACGAGCAGTACTTC.